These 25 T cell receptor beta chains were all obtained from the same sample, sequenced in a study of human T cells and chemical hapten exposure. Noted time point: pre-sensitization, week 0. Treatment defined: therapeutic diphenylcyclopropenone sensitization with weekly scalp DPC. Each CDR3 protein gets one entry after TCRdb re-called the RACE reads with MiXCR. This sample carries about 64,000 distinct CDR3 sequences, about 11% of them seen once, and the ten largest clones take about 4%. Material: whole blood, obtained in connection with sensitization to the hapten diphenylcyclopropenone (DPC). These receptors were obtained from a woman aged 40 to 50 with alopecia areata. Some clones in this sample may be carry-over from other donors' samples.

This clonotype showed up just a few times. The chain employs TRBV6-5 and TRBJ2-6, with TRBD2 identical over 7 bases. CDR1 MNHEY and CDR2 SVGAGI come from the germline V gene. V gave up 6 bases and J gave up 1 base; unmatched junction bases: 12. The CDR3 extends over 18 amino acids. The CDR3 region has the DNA TGTGCCAGCAGGAAGGCAGCGGGGCGACGATCTGGGGCCAACGTCCTGACTTTC. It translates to CASRKAAGRRSGANVLTF.

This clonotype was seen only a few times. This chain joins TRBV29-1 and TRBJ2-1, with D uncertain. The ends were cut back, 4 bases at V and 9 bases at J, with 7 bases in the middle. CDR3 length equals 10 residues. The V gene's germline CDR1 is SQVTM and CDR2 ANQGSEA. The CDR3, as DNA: TGCAGCGTTGCAGCTTTTGAGCAGTTCTTC. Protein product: CSVAAFEQFF.

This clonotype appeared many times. For the CDR3, the DNA is TGCAGTGCTAGAGATAGACGGGTAAACACTGAAGCTTTCTTT. It encodes CSARDRRVNTEAFF. The V and J genes are TRBV20-1 and TRBJ1-1; D gene unclear. Germline CDR1 is DFQATT and CDR2 is SNEGSKA (reference sequence). The CDR3 spans 14 residues. The germline V and J ends were trimmed by 0 bases and 2 bases, with 10 bases remaining between them.

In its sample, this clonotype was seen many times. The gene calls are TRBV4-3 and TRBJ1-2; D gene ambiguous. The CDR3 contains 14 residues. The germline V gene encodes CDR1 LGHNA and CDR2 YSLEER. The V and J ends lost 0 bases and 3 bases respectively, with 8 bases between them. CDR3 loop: CASSQERGYYGYTF. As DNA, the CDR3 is TGCGCCAGCAGCCAAGAGCGCGGCTACTATGGCTACACCTTC.

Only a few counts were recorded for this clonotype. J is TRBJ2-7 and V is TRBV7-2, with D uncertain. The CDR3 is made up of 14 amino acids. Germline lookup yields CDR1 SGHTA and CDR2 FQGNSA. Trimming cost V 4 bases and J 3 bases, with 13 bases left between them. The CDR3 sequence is CASSSGGSFYEQYF. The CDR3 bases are TGTGCCAGCAGCTCCGGCGGTTCCTTCTACGAGCAGTACTTC.

DNA of the CDR3: TGTGCCAGTAGTCTCGGGACTACCATCACCGGGGAGCTGTTTTTT. Translated: CASSLGTTITGELFF. This chain uses TRBV19 with TRBJ2-2; 7 bases line up with TRBD2. V was clipped by 5 bases and J by 4 bases; unmatched bases: 7. Per the germline V gene, CDR1 is LNHDA and CDR2 is SQIVND (reference sequence). This CDR3 has 15 residues.

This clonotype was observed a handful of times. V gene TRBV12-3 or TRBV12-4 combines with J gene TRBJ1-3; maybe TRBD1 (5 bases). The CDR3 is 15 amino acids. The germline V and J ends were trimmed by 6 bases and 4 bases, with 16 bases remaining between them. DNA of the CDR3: TGTGCCAGCAGAGGGGCGTCGCGGGAGGGAAACACCATATATTTT. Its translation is CASRGASREGNTIYF.

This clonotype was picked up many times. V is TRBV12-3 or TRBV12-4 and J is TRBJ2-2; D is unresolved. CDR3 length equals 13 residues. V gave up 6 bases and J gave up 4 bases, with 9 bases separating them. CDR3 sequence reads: CASRTRGTGELFF. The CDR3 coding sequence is TGTGCCAGCAGGACCCGAGGCACCGGGGAGCTGTTTTTT.

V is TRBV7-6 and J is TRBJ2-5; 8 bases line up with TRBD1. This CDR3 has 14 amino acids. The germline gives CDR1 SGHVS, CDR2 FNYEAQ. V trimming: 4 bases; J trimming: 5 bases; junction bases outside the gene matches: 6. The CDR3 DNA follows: TGTGCCAGCAGCTACGACAGGGGCAGGGAGACCCAGTACTTC. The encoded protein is CASSYDRGRETQYF.

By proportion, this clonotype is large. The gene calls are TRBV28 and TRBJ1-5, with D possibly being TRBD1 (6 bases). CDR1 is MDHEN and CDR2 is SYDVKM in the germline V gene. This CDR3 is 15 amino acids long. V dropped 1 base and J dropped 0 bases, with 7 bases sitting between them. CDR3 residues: CASSLSGDSNQPQHF. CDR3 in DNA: TGTGCCAGCAGTTTATCAGGGGATAGCAATCAGCCCCAGCATTTT.

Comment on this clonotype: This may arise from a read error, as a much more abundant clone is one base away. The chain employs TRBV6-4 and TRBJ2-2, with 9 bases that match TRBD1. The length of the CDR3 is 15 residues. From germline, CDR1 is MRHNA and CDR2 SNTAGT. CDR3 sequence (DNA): TGTGCCAGCAGTTCCGGGACAGGGAACACCGGGGAGCCGTTTTTT. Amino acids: CASSSGTGNTGEPFF.

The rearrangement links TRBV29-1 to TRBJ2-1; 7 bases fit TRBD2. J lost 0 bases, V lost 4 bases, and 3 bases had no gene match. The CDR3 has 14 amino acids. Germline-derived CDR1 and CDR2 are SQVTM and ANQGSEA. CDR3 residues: CSVGGGGSYNEQFF. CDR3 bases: TGCAGCGTTGGTGGGGGGGGCTCCTACAATGAGCAGTTCTTC.

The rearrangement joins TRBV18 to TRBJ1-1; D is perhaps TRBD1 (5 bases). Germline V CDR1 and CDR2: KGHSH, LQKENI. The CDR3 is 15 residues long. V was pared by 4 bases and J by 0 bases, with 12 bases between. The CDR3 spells CASSQYGHMNTEAFF. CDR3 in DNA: TGTGCCAGCTCACAATACGGACATATGAACACTGAAGCTTTCTTT.

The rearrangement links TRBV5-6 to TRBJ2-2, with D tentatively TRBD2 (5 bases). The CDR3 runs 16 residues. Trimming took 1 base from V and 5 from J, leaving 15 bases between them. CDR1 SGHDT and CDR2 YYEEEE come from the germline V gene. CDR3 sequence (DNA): TGTGCCAGCAGCTTGATTCGGAGCGGAGCGACCGGGGAGCTGTTTTTT. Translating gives CASSLIRSGATGELFF.

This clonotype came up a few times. The CDR3 reads CASSYVTFGDTQYF. In DNA, the CDR3 is TGTGCCAGCAGTTATGTGACCTTCGGCGATACGCAGTATTTT. The gene calls are TRBV28 and TRBJ2-3; no clear D. CDR3 size: 14 residues. Trimming stripped 4 bases from V and 6 bases from J, with 14 bases between. The V gene's germline CDR1 is MDHEN and CDR2 SYDVKM.

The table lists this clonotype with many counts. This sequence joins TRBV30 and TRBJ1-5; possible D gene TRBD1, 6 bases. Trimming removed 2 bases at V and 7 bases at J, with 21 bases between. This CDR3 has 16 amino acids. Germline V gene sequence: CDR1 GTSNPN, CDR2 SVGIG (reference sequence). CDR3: CAWSNPMGAYRQPQHF. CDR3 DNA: TGTGCCTGGAGTAACCCCATGGGGGCTTACCGGCAGCCCCAGCATTTT.

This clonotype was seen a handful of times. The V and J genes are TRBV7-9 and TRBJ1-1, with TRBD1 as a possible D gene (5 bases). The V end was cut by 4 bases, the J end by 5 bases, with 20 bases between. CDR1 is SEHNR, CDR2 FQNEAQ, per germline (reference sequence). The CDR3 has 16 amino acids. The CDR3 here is CASSSSFSGTGTEAFF. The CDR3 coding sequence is TGTGCCAGCAGCTCTAGTTTCTCCGGGACCGGAACTGAAGCTTTCTTT.

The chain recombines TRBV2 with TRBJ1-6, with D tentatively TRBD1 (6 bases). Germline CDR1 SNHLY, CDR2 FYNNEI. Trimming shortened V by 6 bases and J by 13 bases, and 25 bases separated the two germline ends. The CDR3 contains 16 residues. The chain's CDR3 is CASSLWIWDNLGPLHF. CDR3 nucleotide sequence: TGTGCCAGCAGCCTATGGATTTGGGACAACTTAGGTCCCCTCCACTTT. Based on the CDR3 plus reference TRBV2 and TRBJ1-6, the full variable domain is EPEVTQTPSHQVTQMGQEVILRCVPISNHLYFYWYRQILGQKVEFLVSFYNNEISEKSEIFDDQFSVERPDGSNFTLKIRSTKLEDSAMYFCASSLWIWDNLGPLHFGNGTRLTVT.

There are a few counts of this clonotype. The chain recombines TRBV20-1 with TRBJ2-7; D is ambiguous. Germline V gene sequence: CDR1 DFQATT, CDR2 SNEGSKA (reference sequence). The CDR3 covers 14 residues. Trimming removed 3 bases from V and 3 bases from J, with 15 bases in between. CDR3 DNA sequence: TGCAGTGCTAGTGGTCGAGGCCAGATCTACGAGCAGTACTTC. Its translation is CSASGRGQIYEQYF.

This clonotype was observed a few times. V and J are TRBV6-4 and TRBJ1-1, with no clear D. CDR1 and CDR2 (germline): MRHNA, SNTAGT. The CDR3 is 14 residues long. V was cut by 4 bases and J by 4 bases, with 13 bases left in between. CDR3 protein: CASSATNSGTEAFF. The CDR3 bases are TGTGCCAGCAGTGCCACAAATTCGGGCACTGAAGCTTTCTTT.

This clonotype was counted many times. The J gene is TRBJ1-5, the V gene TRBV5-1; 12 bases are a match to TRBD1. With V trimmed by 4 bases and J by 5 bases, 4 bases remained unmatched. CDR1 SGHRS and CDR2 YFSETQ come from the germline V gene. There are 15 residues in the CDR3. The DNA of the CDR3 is TGCGCCAGCAGCCGGGGACAGGGGGCGGATCAGCCCCAGCATTTT. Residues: CASSRGQGADQPQHF.

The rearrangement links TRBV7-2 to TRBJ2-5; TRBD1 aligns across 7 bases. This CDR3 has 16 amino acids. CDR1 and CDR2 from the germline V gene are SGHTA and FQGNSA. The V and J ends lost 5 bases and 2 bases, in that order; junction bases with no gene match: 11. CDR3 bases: TGTGCCAGCAGCCCGAGTTGGGACAGAAATCAAGAGACCCAGTACTTC. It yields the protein CASSPSWDRNQETQYF.

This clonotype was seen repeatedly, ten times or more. The CDR3 loop reads CASRLTSTRETQYF. The CDR3, as DNA: TGTGCCAGCAGATTGACTAGTACCCGAGAGACCCAGTACTTC. J is TRBJ2-5 and V is TRBV5-5, with D possibly being TRBD2 (6 bases). V lost 5 bases and J lost 4, with 15 bases in between. The V gene's germline CDR1 is SGHKS and CDR2 YYEKEE (reference sequence). The CDR3 extends over 14 amino acids. Combining the CDR3 with reference TRBV5-5 and TRBJ2-5 gives the whole variable domain DAGVTQSPTHLIKTRGQQVTLRCSPISGHKSVSWYQQVLGQGPQFIFQYYEKEERGRGNFPDRFSARQFPNYSSELNVNALLLGDSALYLCASRLTSTRETQYFGPGTRLLVL.

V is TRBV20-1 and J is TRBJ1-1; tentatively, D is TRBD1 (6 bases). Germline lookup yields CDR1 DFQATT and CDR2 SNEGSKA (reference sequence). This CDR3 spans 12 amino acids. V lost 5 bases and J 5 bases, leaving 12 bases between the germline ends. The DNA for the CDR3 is TGCAGTGCTTCGACAGGTCGGACTGAAGCTTTCTTT. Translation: CSASTGRTEAFF.

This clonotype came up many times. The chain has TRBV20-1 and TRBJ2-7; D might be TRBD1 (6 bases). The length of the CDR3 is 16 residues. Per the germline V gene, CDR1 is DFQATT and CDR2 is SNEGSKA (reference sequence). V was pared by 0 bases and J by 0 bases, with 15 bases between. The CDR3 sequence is CSARDRGGPSSYEQYF. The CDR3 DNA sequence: TGCAGTGCTAGAGATCGAGGGGGTCCCAGCTCCTACGAGCAGTACTTC.